This TCR beta chain was captured by sequencing in a study of spatial heterogeneity in lung cancer. Study summary: Samples came from roughly 72 TRACERx patients with untreated early-stage lung cancer. Raw-read counts averaged over ten per unique TCR and UMI combination.

This sample's time point: blood at routine non-recurrence follow-up after resection. From tumor, nontumor lung or frozen PBMC, whole RNA was taken unsorted for sequencing. MiXCR was run by TCRdb on the 5' RACE reads, yielding one entry per CDR3 protein. The table lists around 110,000 distinct CDR3 sequences, more than 10% of them singletons. This clonotype was observed many times. Its antigen is still unknown. V lost 10 bases and J 3 bases, leaving 9 bases between the germline ends. Germline-derived CDR1 and CDR2 are MDHEN and SYDVKM. The CDR3 totals 11 residues. General observations from the study: Ubiquitous expanded tumor TCRs were seen in blood more at resection than at follow-up.

The TCR was taken from a male donor with early-stage non-small cell lung cancer. The material sequenced was PBMCs, taken at follow-up. This chain links TRBV28 with TRBJ1-2, with no clear D. The CDR3 coding sequence is TGTGCCATCGGACGGGACTATGGCTACACCTTC. Its protein product is CAIGRDYGYTF.